Following are 2 T cell receptor beta chains from one sample sequenced in a study of cytomegalovirus exposure and HLA in healthy donors. 13 Jbeta primers and 60 Vbeta primers were used for the PCR. Clones were read by immunoSEQ multiplex PCR, and TCRdb kept only the in-frame ones, dropping some. Here the sample spans about 190,000 clones, roughly 80% being singletons. The source material was PBMCs. Receptors originate from a young woman in good health and CMV-seropositive.

This sequence joins TRBV5-1 and TRBJ1-1; the D is unclear. Trimming took off 5 bases at V and 3 bases at J, with 14 bases between the two ends. The CDR3 has 14 residues. The germline CDR1 and CDR2 sequences are SGHRS and YFSETQ. The CDR3 reads CASRSSTADTEAFF. The DNA of the CDR3 is TGCGCCAGCAGATCATCAACAGCGGACACTGAAGCTTTCTTT.

As DNA, the CDR3 is TGTGCCAGTAGTATGAGAGGAAGGGGGTACACCGGGGAGCTGTTTTTT. Translating gives CASSMRGRGYTGELFF. V is TRBV19 and J is TRBJ2-2; D might be TRBD1 (6 bases). CDR3 length: 16 amino acids. Germline values: CDR1 LNHDA, CDR2 SQIVND (reference sequence). V was pared by 3 bases and J by 3 bases, with 14 bases between. Looking up the rest from reference TRBV19 and TRBJ2-2 gives the full variable domain: DGGITQSPKYLFRKEGQNVTLSCEQNLNHDAMYWYRQDPGQGLRLIYYSQIVNDFQKGDIAEGYSVSREKKESFPLTVTSAQKNPTAFYLCASSMRGRGYTGELFFGEGSRLTVL.